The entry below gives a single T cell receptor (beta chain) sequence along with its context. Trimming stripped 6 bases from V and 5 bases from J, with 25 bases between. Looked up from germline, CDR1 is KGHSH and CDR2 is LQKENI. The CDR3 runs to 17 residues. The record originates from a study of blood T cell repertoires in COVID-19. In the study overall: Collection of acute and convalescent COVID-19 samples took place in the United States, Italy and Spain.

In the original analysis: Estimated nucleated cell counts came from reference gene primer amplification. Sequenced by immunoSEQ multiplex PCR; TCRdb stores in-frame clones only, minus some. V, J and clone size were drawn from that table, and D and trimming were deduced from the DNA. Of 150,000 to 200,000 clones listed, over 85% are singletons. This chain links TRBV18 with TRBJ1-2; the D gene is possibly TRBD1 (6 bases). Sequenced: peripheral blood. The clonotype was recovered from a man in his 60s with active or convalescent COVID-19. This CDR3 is CASSLSQTRQVGYGYTF. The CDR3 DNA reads TGTGCCAGCTCGCTCTCACAAACACGACAGGTGGGGTATGGCTACACCTTC.